The 2 T cell receptor beta chains below all came from one sample that was sequenced in a study of T cells after yellow fever vaccination. TCRdb passed the 5' RACE reads through MiXCR, listing each CDR3 protein once. The sample lists roughly 120,000 distinct CDR3 sequences, nearly 7.5% occurring once. Sequenced material: CD4+ T cells sorted from PBMCs, taken about 10 days after the first yellow fever vaccination. These receptors were taken from a man aged 18 to 30 who received the YFV17D yellow fever vaccine.

This clonotype occurred many times. The V and J genes are TRBV5-6 and TRBJ1-3, with 7 bases identical to TRBD1. The ends lost 1 base at V and 4 bases at J; junction bases unmatched: 8. This CDR3 has 16 amino acids. From germline, CDR1 is SGHDT and CDR2 YYEEEE. In nucleotides, the CDR3 is TGTGCCAGCAGCTTGAAACCCGACAGGGCCGGAAACACCATATATTTT. Encoded protein: CASSLKPDRAGNTIYF.

This clonotype was seen ten or more times. This chain uses TRBV20-1 with TRBJ2-3; no clear D gene. The CDR3 is 14 residues long. V was shortened by 0 bases and J by 2 bases, with 9 bases between the two germline ends. The germline V gene has CDR1 DFQATT and CDR2 SNEGSKA (reference sequence). The CDR3 region is CSAREPPLTDTQYF. CDR3 sequence (DNA): TGCAGTGCTAGAGAACCCCCCCTCACAGATACGCAGTATTTT.